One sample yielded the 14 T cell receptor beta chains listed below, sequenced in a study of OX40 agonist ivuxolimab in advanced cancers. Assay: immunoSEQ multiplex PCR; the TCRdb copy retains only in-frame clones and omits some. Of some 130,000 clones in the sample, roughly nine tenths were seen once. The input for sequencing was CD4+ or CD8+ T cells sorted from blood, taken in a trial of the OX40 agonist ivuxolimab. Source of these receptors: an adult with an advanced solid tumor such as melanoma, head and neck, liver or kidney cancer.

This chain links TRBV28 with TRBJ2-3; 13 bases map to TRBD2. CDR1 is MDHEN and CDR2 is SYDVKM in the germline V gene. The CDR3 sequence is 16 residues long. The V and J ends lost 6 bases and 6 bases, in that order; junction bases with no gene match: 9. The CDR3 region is CASSPWTSGSSDTQYF. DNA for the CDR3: TGTGCCAGCAGCCCATGGACTAGCGGGAGTTCCGATACGCAGTATTTT.

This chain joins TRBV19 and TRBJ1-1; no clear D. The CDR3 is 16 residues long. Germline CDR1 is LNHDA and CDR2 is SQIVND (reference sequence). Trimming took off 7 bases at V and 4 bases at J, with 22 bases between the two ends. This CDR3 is CASKRERLTVPTEAFF. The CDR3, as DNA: TGTGCCAGTAAACGGGAACGGCTCACAGTTCCCACTGAAGCTTTCTTT.

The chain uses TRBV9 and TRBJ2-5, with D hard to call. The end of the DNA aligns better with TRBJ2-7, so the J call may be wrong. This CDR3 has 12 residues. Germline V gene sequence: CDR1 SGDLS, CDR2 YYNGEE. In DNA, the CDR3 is TGTGCCAGCAGCAACAGCCCTTACGAGCAGTACTTC. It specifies CASSNSPYEQYF.

CDR3 bases: TGTGCCAGCAGCGAATCCCCCGATATGAACACTGAAGCTTTCTTT. It is translated as CASSESPDMNTEAFF. The V call is TRBV7-2, the J call TRBJ1-1; D remains unclear. Germline CDR1 SGHTA, CDR2 FQGNSA. The CDR3 has 15 amino acids. V was shortened by 5 bases and J by 0 bases, with 13 bases between the two germline ends.

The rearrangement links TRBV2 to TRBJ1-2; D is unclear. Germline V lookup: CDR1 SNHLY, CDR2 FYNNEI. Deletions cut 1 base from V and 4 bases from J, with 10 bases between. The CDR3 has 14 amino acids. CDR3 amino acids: CASSEGRSSYGYTF. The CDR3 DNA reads TGTGCCAGCAGTGAAGGACGGTCTTCCTATGGCTACACCTTC. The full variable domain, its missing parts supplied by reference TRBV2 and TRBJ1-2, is EPEVTQTPSHQVTQMGQEVILRCVPISNHLYFYWYRQILGQKVEFLVSFYNNEISEKSEIFDDQFSVERPDGSNFTLKIRSTKLEDSAMYFCASSEGRSSYGYTFGSGTRLTVV.

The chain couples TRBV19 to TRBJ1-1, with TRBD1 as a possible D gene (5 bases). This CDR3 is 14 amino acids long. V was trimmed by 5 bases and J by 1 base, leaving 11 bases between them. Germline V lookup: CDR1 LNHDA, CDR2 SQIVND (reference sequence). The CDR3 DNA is TGTGCCAGTAGTCCAGACAGATCGAACACTGAAGCTTTCTTT. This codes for CASSPDRSNTEAFF.

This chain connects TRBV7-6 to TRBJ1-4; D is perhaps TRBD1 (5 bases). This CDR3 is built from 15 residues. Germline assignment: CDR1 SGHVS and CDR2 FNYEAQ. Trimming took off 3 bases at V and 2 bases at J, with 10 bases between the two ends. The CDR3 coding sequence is TGTGCCAGCAGCTTTAACCGGGGGACTAATGAAAAACTGTTTTTT. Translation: CASSFNRGTNEKLFF.

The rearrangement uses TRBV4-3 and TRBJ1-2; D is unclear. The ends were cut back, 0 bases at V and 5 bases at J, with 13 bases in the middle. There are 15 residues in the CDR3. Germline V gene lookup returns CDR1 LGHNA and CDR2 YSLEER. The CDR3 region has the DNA TGCGCCAGCAGCCAAGATATGGGATTCGGATATGGCTACACCTTC. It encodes CASSQDMGFGYGYTF.

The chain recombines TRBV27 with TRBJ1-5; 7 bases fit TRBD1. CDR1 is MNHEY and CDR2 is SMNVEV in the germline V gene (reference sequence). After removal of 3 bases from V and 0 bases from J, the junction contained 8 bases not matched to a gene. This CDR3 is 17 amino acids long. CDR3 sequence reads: CASSFRGQAYSNQPQHF. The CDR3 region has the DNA TGTGCCAGCAGTTTTAGAGGACAGGCATATAGCAATCAGCCCCAGCATTTT.

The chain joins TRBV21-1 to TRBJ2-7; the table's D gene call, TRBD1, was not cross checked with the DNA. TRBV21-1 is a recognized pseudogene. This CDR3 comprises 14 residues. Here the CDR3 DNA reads TGTGCCAGCAGCAAAGAAGACGGTAGGGGCGAGCAGTACTTC. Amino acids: CASSKEDGRGEQYF.

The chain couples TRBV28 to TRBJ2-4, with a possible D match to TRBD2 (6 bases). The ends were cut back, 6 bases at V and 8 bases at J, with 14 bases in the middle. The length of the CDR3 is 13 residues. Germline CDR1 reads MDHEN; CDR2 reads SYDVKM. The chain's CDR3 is CASSQTPGDIQYF. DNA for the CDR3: TGTGCCAGCAGCCAAACGCCGGGAGACATTCAGTACTTC.

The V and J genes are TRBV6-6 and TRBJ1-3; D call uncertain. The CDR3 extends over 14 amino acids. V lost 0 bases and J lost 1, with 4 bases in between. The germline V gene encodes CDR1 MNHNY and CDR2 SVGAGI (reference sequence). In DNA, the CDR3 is TGTGCCAGCAGTTACTCCGCGTCTGGAAACACCATATATTTT. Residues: CASSYSASGNTIYF.

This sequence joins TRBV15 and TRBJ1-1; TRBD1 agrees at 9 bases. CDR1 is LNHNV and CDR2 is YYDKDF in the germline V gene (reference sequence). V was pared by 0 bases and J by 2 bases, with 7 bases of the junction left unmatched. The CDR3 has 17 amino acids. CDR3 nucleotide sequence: TGTGCCACCAGCAGAGATCTCGCGACAGGGGGTAACACTGAAGCTTTCTTT. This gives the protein CATSRDLATGGNTEAFF.

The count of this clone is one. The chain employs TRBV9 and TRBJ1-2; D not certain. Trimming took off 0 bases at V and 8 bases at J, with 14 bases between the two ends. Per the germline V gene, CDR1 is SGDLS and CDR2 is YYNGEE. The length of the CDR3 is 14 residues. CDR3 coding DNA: TGTGCCAGCAGCGTAGCTTTACCGAGTGACGGCTACACCTTC. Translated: CASSVALPSDGYTF.